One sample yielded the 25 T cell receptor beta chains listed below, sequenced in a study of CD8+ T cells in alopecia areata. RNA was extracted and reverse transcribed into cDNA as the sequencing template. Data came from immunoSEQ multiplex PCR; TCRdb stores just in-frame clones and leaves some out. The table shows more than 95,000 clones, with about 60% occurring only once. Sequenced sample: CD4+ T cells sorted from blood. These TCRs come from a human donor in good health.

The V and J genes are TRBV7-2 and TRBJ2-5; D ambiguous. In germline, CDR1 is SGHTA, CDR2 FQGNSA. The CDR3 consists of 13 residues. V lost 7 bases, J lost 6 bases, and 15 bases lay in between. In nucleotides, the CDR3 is TGTGCCAGCACTTCTCCGGGCGGTCAGACCCAGTACTTC. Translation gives CASTSPGGQTQYF.

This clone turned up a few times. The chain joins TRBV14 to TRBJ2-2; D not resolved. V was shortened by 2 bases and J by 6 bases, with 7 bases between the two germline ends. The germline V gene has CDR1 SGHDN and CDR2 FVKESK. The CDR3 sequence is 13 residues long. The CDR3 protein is CASSQLFSGELFF. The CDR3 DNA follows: TGTGCCAGCAGCCAACTGTTTTCCGGGGAGCTGTTTTTT.

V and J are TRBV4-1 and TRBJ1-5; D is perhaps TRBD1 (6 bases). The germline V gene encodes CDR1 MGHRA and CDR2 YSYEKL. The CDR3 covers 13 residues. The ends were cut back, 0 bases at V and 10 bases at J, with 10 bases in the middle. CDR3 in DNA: TGCGCCAGCAGCCAAGATCGGGGGGCACCCCAGCATTTT. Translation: CASSQDRGAPQHF.

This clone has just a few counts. Here the CDR3 reads CASSRNRDRNEKLFF. CDR3 in DNA: TGCGCCAGCAGCCGGAACCGGGACAGAAATGAAAAACTGTTTTTT. J is TRBJ1-4 and V is TRBV4-1; 7 bases are shared with TRBD1. This CDR3 is 15 amino acids long. V dropped 4 bases and J dropped 5; count of bases not matched to a gene: 7. Germline CDR1 reads MGHRA; CDR2 reads YSYEKL.

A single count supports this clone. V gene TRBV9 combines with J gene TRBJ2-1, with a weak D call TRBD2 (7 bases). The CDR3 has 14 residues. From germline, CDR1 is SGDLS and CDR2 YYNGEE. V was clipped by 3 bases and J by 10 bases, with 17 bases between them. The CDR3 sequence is CASSAGEGTREQFF. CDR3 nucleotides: TGTGCCAGCAGCGCCGGGGAGGGGACAAGGGAGCAGTTCTTC.

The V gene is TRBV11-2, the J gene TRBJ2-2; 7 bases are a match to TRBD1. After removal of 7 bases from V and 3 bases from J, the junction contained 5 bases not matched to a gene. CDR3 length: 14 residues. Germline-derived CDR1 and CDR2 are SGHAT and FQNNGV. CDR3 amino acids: CASTYRGDTGELFF. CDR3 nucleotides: TGTGCCAGCACCTACAGGGGAGACACCGGGGAGCTGTTTTTT.

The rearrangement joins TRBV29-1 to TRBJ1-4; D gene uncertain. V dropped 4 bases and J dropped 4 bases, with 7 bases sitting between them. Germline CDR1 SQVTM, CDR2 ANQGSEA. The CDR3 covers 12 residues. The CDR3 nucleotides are TGCAGCGTTGGACGGGATAATGAAAAACTGTTTTTT. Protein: CSVGRDNEKLFF.

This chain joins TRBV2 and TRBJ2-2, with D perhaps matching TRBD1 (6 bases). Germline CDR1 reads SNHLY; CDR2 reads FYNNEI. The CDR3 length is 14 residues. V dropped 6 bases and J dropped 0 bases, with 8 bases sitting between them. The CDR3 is CASRDSSNTGELFF. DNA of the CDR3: TGTGCCAGCAGGGACAGCTCGAACACCGGGGAGCTGTTTTTT.

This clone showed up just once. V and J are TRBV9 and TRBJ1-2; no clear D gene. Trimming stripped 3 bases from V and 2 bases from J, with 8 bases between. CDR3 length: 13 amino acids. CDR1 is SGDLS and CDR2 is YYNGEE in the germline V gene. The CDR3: CASSEQVNYGYTF. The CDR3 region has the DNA TGTGCCAGCAGCGAACAAGTCAACTATGGCTACACCTTC.

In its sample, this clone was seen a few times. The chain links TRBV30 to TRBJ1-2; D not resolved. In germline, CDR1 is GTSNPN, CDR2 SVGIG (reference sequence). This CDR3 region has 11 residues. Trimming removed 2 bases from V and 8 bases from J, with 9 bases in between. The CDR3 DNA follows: TGTGCCTGGAGTCAACTCGAAGGCTACACCTTC. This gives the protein CAWSQLEGYTF.

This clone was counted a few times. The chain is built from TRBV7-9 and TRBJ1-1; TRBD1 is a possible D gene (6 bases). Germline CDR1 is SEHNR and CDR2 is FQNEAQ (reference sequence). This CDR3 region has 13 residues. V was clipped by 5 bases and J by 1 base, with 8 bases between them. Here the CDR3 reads CASSPQGNTEAFF. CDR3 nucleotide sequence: TGTGCCAGCAGCCCACAGGGGAACACTGAAGCTTTCTTT.

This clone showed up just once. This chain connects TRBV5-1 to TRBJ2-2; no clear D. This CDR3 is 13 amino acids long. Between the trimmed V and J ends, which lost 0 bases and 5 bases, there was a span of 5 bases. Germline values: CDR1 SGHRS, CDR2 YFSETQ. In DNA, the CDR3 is TGCGCCAGCAGCTTGGACAGTACCGGGGAGCTGTTTTTT. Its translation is CASSLDSTGELFF.

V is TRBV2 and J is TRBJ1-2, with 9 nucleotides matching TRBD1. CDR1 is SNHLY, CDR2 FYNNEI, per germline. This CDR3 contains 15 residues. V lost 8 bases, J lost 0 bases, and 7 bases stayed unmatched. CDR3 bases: TGTGCCAGCTTTCGACAGGGGGGTTCTAACTATGGCTACACCTTC. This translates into CASFRQGGSNYGYTF.

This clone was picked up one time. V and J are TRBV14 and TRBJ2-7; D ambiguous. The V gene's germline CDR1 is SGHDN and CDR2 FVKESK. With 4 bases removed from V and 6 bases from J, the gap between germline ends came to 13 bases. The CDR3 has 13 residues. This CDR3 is CASSPREVGEQYF. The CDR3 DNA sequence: TGTGCCAGCAGCCCTCGAGAGGTCGGCGAGCAGTACTTC.

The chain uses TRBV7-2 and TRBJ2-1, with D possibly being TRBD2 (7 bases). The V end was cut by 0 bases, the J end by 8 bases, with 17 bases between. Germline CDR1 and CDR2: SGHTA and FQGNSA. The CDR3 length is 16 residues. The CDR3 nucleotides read TGTGCCAGCAGCTTAGCGGGGGGGCCTTCAGGCTATGAGCAGTTCTTC. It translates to CASSLAGGPSGYEQFF.

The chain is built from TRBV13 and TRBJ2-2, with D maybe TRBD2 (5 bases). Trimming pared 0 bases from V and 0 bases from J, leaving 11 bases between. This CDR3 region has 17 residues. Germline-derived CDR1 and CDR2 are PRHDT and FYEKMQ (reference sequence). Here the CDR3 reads CASSLGRLAANTGELFF. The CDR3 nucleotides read TGTGCCAGCAGCTTAGGCAGGCTAGCCGCGAACACCGGGGAGCTGTTTTTT.

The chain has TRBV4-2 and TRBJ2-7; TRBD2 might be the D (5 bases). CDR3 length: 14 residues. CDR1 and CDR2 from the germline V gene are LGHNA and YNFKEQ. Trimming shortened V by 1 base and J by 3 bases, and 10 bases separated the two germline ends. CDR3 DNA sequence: TGTGCCAGCAGCCAAGGGACTTCTAGCTACGAGCAGTACTTC. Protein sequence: CASSQGTSSYEQYF.

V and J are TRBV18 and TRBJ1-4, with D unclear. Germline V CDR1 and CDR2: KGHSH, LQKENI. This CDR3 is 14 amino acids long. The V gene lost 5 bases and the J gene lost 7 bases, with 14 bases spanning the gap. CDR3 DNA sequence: TGTGCCAGCTCAAAAATGGAAGGAAGTGAAAAACTGTTTTTT. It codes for CASSKMEGSEKLFF.

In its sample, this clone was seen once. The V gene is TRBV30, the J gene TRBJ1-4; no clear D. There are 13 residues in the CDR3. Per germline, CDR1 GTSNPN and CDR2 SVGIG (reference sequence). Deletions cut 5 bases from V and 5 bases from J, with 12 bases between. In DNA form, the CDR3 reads TGTGCCTGGGGAGAGAATAGGAATGAAAAACTGTTTTTT. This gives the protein CAWGENRNEKLFF.

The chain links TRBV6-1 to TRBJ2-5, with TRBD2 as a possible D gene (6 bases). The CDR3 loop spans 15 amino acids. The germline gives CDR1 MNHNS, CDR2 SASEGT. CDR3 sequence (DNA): TGTGCGGGTGGAACTAGCCGAGCAAGTCTTGAGACCCAGTACTTC. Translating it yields CAGGTSRASLETQYF.

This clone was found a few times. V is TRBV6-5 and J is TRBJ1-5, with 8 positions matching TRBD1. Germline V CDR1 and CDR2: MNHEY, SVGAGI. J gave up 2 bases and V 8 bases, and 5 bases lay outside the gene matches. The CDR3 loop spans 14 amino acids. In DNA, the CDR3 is TGTGCCAGCCGGACAGGGATGGGCAATCAGCCCCAGCATTTT. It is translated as CASRTGMGNQPQHF.

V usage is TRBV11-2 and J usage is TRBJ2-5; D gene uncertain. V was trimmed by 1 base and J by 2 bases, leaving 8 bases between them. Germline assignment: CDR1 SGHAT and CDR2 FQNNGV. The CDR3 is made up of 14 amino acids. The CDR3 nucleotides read TGTGCCAGCAGCTTAGGGGGTCGACAAGAGACCCAGTACTTC. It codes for CASSLGGRQETQYF. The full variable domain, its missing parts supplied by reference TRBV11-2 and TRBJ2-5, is EAGVAQSPRYKIIEKRQSVAFWCNPISGHATLYWYQQILGQGPKLLIQFQNNGVVDDSQLPKDRFSAERLKGVDSTLKIQPAKLEDSAVYLCASSLGGRQETQYFGPGTRLLVL.

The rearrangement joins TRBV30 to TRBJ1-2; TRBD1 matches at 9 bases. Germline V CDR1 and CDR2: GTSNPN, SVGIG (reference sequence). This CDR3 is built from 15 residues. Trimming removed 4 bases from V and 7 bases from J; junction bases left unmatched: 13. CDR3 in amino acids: CAWINRQTGGTGYTF. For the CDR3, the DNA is TGTGCCTGGATAAACCGCCAGACAGGGGGGACTGGCTACACCTTC.

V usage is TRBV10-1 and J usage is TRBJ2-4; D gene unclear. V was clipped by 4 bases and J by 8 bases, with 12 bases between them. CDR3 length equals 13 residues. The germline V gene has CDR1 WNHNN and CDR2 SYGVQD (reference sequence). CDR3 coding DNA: TGCGCCAGCAGTGGAACGAACACCGACATTCAGTACTTC. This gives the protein CASSGTNTDIQYF.

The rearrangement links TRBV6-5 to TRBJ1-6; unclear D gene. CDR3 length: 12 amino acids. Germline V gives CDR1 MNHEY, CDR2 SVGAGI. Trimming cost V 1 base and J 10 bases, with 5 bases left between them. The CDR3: CASSYFGSPLHF. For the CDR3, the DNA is TGTGCCAGCAGTTACTTCGGCTCACCCCTCCACTTT.